The clone carrying this T cell receptor beta chain has just one count. Assay: immunoSEQ multiplex PCR; the TCRdb copy retains only in-frame clones and omits some. The repertoire holds around 310,000 clones, with around nine tenths as singletons. These data are taken from a study of blood T cell repertoires in COVID-19. Ages ranged from about 18 to 89 years, with residence in 24 US areas. The CDR3 spans 15 residues. The germline V and J ends were trimmed by 4 bases and 5 bases, with 17 bases remaining between them. Germline V gene lookup returns CDR1 SEHNR and CDR2 FQNEAQ (reference sequence). The receptor comes from a woman in her 30s who had recovered from COVID-19. The rearrangement joins TRBV7-9 to TRBJ1-1, with D possibly being TRBD1 (5 bases). The sequenced sample consisted of PBMCs or T cells enriched from blood (not recorded which). This CDR3 is CASSWGTDIGTEAFF. CDR3 nucleotide sequence: TGTGCCAGCAGCTGGGGAACGGACATTGGGACTGAAGCTTTCTTT. The variable domain in full, completed from reference TRBV7-9 and TRBJ1-1, reads DTGVSQNPRHKITKRGQNVTFRCDPISEHNRLYWYRQTLGQGPEFLTYFQNEAQLEKSRLLSDRFSAERPKGSFSTLEIQRTEQGDSAMYLCASSWGTDIGTEAFFGQGTRLTVV.